This T cell receptor (beta chain) comes out of a study of cytomegalovirus exposure and HLA in healthy donors. General study results and limits: Another analysis was done later, and it associated roughly 15,000 TCR beta sequences with HLA alleles at 0.05 false discovery rate.

Regarding this clone: The antigen is undetermined.

Amplification used 60 Vbeta primers and 13 Jbeta primers. Clones were read by immunoSEQ multiplex PCR, and TCRdb kept only the in-frame ones, dropping some. The profile shows some 200,000 clones, around four fifths of them singletons. The sequenced material came from PBMCs. The sequence was collected from a female donor in good health and CMV-seronegative.

CDR3: CASTYGLADYNEQFF. CDR3 in DNA: TGTGCCAGCACCTATGGACTAGCGGATTACAATGAGCAGTTCTTC. The genes are TRBV6-5 and TRBJ2-1; 10 positions agree with TRBD2. The CDR3 is 15 amino acids. Germline V gene sequence: CDR1 MNHEY, CDR2 SVGAGI. After removal of 7 bases from V and 4 bases from J, the junction contained 7 bases not matched to a gene.